This T cell receptor beta chain was sequenced in a study of T cell responses to AZD1222 COVID-19 vaccine. As for the study in general: Pooled together were second doses at about 4 or about 12 weeks. Study findings and constraints: Regions 160-218 and 743-854 dominated among vaccine-associated CD4 TCRs spanning spike. Clonal diversity may have been underestimated, and the donors were mostly white British, with more females than males. Variant regions that are unmutated are reportedly the target of nearly half of spike-specific TCRs.

Worth noting for this clone: As yet, its antigen is unknown.

Germline V gene data show CDR1 as SGHRS and CDR2 as YFSETQ. V shed 2 bases and J 4 bases; nucleotides not matched to a gene: 11. The CDR3 extends over 17 amino acids. Libraries were prepared by immunoSEQ multiplex PCR; TCRdb keeps only in-frame clonotypes and omits some of them. The sample yields 86,000 or so clones, roughly 90% seen once. The chain is built from TRBV5-1 and TRBJ1-4; 7 positions match TRBD1. This receptor was obtained from an adult in good health. The source was peripheral blood, collected on day 0 of AZD1222 vaccination. CDR3 in DNA: TGCGCCAGCAGCTTCGGGCGAGGACAGGACCATAATGAAAAACTGTTTTTT. This translates into CASSFGRGQDHNEKLFF.